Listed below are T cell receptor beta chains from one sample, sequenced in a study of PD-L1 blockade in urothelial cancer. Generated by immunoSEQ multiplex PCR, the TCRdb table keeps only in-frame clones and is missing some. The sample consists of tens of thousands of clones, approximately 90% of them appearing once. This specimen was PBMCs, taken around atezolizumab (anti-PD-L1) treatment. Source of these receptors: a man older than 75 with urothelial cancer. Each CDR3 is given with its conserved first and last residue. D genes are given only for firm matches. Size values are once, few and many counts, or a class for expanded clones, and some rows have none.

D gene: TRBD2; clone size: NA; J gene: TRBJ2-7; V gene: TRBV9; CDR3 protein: CASSVGLGGEGSEQYF; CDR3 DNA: TGTGCCAGCAGCGTAGGGTTGGGGGGGGAGGGTTCCGAGCAGTACTTC
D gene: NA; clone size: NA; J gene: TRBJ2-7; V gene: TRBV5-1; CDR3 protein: CASSSWTGGEQYF; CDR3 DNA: TGCGCCAGCAGCTCATGGACAGGAGGGGAGCAGTACTTC
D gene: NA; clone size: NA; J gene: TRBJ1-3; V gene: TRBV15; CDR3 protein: CATSRDRRENTIYF; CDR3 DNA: TGTGCCACCAGCAGAGATCGGAGGGAGAACACCATATATTTT
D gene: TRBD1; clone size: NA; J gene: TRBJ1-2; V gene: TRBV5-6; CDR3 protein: CASSYRDRGSGYTF; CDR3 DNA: TGTGCCAGCAGCTACCGGGACAGGGGGTCGGGCTACACCTTC
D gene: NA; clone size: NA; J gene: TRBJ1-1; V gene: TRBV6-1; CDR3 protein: CASSEGRRAWGAEAFF; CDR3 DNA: TGTGCCAGCAGCGAAGGCCGGCGGGCCTGGGGGGCTGAAGCTTTCTTT
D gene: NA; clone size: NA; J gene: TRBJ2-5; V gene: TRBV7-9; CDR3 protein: CASSLGGGARVETQYF; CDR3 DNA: TGTGCCAGCAGCTTAGGAGGCGGGGCTCGTGTTGAGACCCAGTACTTC
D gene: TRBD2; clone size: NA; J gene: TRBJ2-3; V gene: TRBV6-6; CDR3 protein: CASKLAGDQDTQYF; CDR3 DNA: TGTGCCAGCAAACTAGCGGGAGATCAAGATACGCAGTATTTT
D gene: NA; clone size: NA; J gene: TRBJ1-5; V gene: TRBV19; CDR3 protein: CASSITRYQPQHF; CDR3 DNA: TGTGCCAGTAGTATAACACGATATCAGCCCCAGCATTTT
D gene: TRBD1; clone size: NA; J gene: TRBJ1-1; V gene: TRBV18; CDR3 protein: CASSFGQGATEAFF; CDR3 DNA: TGTGCCAGCTCATTTGGACAGGGGGCTACTGAAGCTTTCTTT
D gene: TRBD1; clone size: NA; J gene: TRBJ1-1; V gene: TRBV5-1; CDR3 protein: CASSLITSGGTEAFF; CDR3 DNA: TGCGCCAGCAGCTTGATCACCTCAGGGGGTACTGAAGCTTTCTTT
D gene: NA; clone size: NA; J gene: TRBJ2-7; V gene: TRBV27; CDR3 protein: CASRQVGLGEQYF; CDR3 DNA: TGTGCCAGCCGACAGGTGGGGTTGGGAGAGCAGTACTTC
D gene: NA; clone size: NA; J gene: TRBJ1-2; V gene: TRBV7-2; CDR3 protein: CASSYTENYGYTF; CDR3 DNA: TGTGCCAGCAGCTATACAGAGAACTATGGCTACACCTTC
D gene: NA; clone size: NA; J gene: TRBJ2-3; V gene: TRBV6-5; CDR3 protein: CASSSRQRTQYF; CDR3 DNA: TGTGCCAGCAGCTCCAGGCAGCGGACGCAGTATTTT
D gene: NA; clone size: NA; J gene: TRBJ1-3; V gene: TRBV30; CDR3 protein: CAWRGSGNTIYF; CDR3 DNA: TGTGCCTGGAGGGGCAGCGGAAACACCATATATTTT
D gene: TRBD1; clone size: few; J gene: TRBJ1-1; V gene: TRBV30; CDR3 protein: CAWSPSGTGLSAFF; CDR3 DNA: TGTGCCTGGAGCCCCTCCGGGACAGGTCTCTCGGCTTTCTTT
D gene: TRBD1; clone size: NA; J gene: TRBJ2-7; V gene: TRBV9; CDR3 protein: CASSPGQGMSYEQYF; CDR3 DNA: TGTGCCAGCAGCCCAGGACAGGGGATGTCCTACGAGCAGTACTTC
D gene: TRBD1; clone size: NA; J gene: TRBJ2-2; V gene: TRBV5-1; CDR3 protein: CASSLTGTGVTGELFF; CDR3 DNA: TGCGCCAGCAGCTTGACCGGGACAGGGGTTACCGGGGAGCTGTTTTTT
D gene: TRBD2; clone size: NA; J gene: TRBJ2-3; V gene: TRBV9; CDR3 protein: CASSVVGGRTPSDTQYF; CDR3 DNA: TGTGCCAGCAGCGTAGTAGGCGGGAGAACTCCATCAGATACGCAGTATTTT
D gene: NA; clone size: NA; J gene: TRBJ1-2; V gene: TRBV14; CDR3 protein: CASSQAAGVDGYTF; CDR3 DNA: TGTGCCAGCAGCCAAGCGGCAGGGGTCGATGGCTACACCTTC
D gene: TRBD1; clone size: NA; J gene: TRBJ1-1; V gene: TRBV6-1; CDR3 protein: CASGDRGHTEAFF; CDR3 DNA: TGTGCCAGCGGCGACAGGGGTCACACTGAAGCTTTCTTT
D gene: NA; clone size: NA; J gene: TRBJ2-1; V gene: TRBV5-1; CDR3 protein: CASSLAPQGSSYNEQFF; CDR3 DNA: TGCGCCAGCAGCTTGGCCCCCCAGGGTAGCTCCTACAATGAGCAGTTCTTC
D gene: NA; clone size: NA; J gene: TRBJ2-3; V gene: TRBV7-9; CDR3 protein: CASSLGQGTDTQYF; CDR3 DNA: TGTGCCAGCAGCTTAGGACAGGGCACAGATACGCAGTATTTT
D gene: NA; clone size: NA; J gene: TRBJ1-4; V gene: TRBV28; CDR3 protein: CASSPPGSNEKLFF; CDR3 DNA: TGTGCCAGCAGTCCCCCGGGGTCTAATGAAAAACTGTTTTTT
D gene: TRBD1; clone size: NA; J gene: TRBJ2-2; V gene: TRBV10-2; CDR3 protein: CASSENLRGTGGELFF; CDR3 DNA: TGCGCCAGCAGTGAGAACCTCAGGGGGACAGGCGGGGAGCTGTTTTTT
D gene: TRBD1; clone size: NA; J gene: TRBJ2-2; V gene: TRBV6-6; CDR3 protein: CASRGQGQNTGELFF; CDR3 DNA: TGTGCCAGCAGAGGACAGGGTCAGAACACCGGGGAGCTGTTTTTT
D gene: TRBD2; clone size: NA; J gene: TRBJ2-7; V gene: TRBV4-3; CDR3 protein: CASSQEIAGTPYEQYF; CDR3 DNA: TGCGCCAGCAGCCAGGAAATAGCGGGAACCCCCTACGAGCAGTACTTC
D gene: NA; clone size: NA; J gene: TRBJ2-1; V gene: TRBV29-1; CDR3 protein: CSVEPPGQFFAFNEQFF; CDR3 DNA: TGCAGCGTTGAACCGCCAGGCCAGTTTTTCGCTTTCAATGAGCAGTTCTTC
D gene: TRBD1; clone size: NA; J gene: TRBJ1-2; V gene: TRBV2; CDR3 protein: CASSSTGLGQNSGYTF; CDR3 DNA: TGTGCCAGTTCTTCGACCGGTTTGGGACAGAACTCTGGCTACACCTTC
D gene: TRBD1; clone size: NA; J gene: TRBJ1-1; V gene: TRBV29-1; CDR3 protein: CSSTRQGVNTEAFF; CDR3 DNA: TGCAGCTCAACACGACAGGGAGTGAACACTGAAGCTTTCTTT
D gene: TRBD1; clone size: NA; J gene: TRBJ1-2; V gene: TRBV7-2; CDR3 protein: CASTRTGLYGYTF; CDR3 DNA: TGTGCCAGCACCAGGACAGGGCTCTATGGCTACACCTTC
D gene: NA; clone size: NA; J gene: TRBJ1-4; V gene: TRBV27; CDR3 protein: CASSLGGRPNEKLFF; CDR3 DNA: TGTGCCAGCAGTTTGGGGGGGAGGCCTAATGAAAAACTGTTTTTT
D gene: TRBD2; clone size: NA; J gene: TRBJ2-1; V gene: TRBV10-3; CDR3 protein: CAISESEGGRARDEQFF; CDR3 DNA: TGTGCCATCAGTGAGTCCGAGGGCGGGAGGGCCAGGGATGAGCAGTTCTTC
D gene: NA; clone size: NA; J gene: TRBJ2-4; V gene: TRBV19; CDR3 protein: CASSQSGSPGDIQYF; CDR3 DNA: TGTGCCAGTAGTCAATCCGGGAGCCCCGGGGACATTCAGTACTTC
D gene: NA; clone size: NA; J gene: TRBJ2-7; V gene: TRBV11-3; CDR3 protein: CASSPGLGGNEQYF; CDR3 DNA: TGTGCCAGCAGCCCGGGACTCGGCGGTAACGAGCAGTACTTC
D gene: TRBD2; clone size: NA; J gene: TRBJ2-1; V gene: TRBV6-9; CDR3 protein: CASSYGLTGLCNEQFF; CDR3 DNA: TGTGCCAGCAGTTATGGTCTCACGGGACTATGCAATGAGCAGTTCTTC
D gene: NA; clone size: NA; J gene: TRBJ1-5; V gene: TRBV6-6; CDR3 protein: CASRGLQGEGNQPQHF; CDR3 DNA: TGTGCCAGCAGGGGACTTCAGGGTGAGGGCAATCAGCCCCAGCATTTT
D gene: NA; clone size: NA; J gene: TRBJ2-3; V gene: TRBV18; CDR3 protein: CASSPNSFTDTQYF; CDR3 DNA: TGTGCCAGCTCACCAAACTCATTCACAGATACGCAGTATTTT
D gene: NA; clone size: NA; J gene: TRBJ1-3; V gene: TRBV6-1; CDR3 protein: CASRVLQGWGNTIYF; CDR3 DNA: TGTGCCAGCAGAGTTTTACAGGGTTGGGGAAACACCATATATTTT
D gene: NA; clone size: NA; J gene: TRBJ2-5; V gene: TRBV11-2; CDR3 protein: CASSLQGGKTQYF; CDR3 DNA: TGTGCCAGCAGCCTTCAGGGGGGAAAGACCCAGTACTTC
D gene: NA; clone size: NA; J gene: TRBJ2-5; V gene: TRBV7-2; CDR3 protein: CASSFMGGWIGLSETQYF; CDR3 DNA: TGTGCCAGCAGCTTTATGGGAGGTTGGATCGGACTCTCGGAGACCCAGTACTTC
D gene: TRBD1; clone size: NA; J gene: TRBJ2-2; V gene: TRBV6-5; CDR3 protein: CASSPTTGVVGELFF; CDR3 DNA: TGTGCCAGCAGCCCCACGACAGGGGTCGTCGGGGAGCTGTTTTTT
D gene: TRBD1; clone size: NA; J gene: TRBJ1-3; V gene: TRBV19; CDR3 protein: CASSADRRGPGNTIYF; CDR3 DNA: TGTGCCAGTAGTGCCGACCGGAGGGGGCCTGGAAACACCATATATTTT
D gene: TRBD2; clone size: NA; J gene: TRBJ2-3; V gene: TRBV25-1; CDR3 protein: CASSLSGSTDTQYF; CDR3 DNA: TGTGCCAGCAGTCTTAGCGGGAGCACAGATACGCAGTATTTT
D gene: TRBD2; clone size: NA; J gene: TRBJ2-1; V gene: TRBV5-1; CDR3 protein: CASSLAGGIVYNEQFF; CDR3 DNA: TGCGCCAGCAGCCTAGCGGGGGGGATAGTATACAATGAGCAGTTCTTC
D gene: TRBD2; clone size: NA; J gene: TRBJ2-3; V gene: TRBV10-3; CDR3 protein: CAISESGVTDTQYF; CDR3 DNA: TGTGCCATCAGTGAAAGCGGGGTGACAGATACGCAGTATTTT
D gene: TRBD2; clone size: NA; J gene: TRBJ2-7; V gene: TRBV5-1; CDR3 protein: CASSGVIAGGGEQYF; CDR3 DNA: TGCGCCAGCAGCGGGGTTATAGCGGGAGGAGGCGAGCAGTACTTC
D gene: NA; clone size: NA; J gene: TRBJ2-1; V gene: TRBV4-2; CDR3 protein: CASSQEIAAYNEQFF; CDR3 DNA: TGTGCCAGCAGCCAAGAAATAGCTGCTTACAATGAGCAGTTCTTC
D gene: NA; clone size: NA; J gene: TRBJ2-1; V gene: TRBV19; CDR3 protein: CASSKGSGIDEQFF; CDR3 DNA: TGTGCCAGTAGTAAAGGGAGTGGGATCGATGAGCAGTTCTTC
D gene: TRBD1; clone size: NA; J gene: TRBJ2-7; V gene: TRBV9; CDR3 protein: CASSPQGASSYEQYF; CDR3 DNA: TGTGCCAGCAGCCCACAGGGGGCAAGCTCCTACGAGCAGTACTTC
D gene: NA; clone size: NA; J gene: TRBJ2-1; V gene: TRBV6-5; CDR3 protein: CASSYTRPRDEQFF; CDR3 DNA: TGTGCCAGCAGTTATACTAGGCCAAGGGATGAGCAGTTCTTC
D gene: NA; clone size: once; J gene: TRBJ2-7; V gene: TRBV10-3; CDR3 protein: CAISVTSPYEQYF; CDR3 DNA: TGTGCCATCAGTGTAACTAGCCCCTACGAGCAGTACTTC
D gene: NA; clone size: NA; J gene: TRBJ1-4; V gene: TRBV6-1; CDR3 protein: CASTTGATNEKLFF; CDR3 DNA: TGTGCCAGCACCACAGGCGCAACTAATGAAAAACTGTTTTTT
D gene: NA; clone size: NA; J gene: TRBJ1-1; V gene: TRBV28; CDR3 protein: CASSLGSNTEAFF; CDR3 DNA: TGTGCCAGCAGTTTAGGCTCGAACACTGAAGCTTTCTTT
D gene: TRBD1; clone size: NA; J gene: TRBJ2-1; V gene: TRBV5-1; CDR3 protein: CASSLDRGYNEQFF; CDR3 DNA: TGCGCCAGCAGCCTGGACAGGGGGTACAATGAGCAGTTCTTC
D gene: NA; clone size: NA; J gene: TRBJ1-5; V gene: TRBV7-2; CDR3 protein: CASSLGGQGSSNQPQHF; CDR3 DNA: TGTGCCAGCAGCTTAGGGGGTCAGGGATCAAGCAATCAGCCCCAGCATTTT
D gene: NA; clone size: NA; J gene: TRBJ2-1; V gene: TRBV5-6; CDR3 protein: CASSLNSIRTLQRNEQFF; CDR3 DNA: TGTGCCAGCAGCTTGAATAGCATCAGGACACTACAACGGAATGAGCAGTTCTTC
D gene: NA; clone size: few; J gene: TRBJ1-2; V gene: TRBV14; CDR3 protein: CASSQGSRSGYTF; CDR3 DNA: TGTGCCAGCAGCCAAGGTTCCCGTAGTGGCTACACCTTC
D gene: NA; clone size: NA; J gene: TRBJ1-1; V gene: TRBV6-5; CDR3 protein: CASSLRTSRGTEAFF; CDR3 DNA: TGTGCCAGCAGCCTTAGGACAAGTAGGGGCACTGAAGCTTTCTTT
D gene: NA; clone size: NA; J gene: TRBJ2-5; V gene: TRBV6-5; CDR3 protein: CASSYAGRETQYF; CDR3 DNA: TGTGCCAGCAGTTATGCAGGGCGAGAGACCCAGTACTTC
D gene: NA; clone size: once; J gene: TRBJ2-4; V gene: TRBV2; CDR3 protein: CASRGGEVAKNIQYF; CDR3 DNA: TGTGCCAGCAGAGGGGGGGAAGTGGCCAAAAACATTCAGTACTTC